This T cell receptor (beta chain) derives from a study of blood T cell repertoires in COVID-19. This clone was detected once. Germline CDR1 and CDR2: SGHAT and FQNNGV. The CDR3 is 14 residues long. Trimming stripped 0 bases from V and 4 bases from J, with 10 bases between. Assay: immunoSEQ multiplex PCR; the TCRdb copy retains only in-frame clones and omits some. The data contain fewer than 250,000 clones, approximately 88% of them singletons. The TCR sequence derives from a woman aged 25 to 39 with acute COVID-19. This sequence joins TRBV11-2 and TRBJ2-7; D perhaps matches TRBD2 (7 bases). The specimen was PBMCs or T cells enriched from blood (not recorded which). The CDR3 nucleotides are TGTGCCAGCAGCTTAGAAGGGGGGGCTTACGAGCAGTACTTC. This encodes CASSLEGGAYEQYF.